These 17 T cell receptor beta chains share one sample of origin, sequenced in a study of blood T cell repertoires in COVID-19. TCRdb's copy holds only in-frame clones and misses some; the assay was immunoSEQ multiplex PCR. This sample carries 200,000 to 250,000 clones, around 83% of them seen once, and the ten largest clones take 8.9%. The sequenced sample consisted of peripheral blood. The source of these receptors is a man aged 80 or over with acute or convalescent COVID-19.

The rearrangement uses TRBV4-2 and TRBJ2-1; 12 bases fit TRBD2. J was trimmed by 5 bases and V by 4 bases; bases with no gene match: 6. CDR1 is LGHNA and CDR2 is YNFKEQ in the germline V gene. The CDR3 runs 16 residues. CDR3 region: CASSREGLAGDNEQFF. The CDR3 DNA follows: TGTGCCAGCAGCCGGGAGGGACTAGCGGGCGACAATGAGCAGTTCTTC.

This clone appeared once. The CDR3 spells CASSQDYPQGTNEKLFF. CDR3 DNA: TGTGCCAGCAGCCAAGATTACCCACAGGGTACTAATGAAAAACTGTTTTTT. The chain couples TRBV3-1 (or the pseudogene TRBV3-2) to TRBJ1-4; possible D gene TRBD1, 6 bases. The CDR3 runs 17 residues. The germline CDR1 and CDR2 sequences are LGHDT and YNNKEL (reference sequence). V was pared by 0 bases and J by 2 bases, with 13 bases between.

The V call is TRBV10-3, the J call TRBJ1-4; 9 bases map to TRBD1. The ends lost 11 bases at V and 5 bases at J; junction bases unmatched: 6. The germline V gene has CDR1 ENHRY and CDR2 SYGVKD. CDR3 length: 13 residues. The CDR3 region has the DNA TGTGCCGCAGCCGGACAGGGGAATGAAAAACTGTTTTTT. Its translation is CAAAGQGNEKLFF.

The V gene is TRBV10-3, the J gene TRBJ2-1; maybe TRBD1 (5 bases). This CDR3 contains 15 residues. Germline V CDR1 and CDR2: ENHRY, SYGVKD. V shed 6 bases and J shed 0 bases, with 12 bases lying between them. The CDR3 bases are TGTGCCATCAGCCCTCGACAGAGCTCCTACAATGAGCAGTTCTTC. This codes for CAISPRQSSYNEQFF.

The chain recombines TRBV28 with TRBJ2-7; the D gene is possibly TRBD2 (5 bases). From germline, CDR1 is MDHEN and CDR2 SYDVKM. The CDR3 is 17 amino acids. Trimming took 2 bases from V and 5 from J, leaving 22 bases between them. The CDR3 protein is CASSLQRATAFIDEQYF. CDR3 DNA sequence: TGTGCCAGCAGTTTACAGAGGGCAACTGCTTTCATCGACGAGCAGTACTTC.

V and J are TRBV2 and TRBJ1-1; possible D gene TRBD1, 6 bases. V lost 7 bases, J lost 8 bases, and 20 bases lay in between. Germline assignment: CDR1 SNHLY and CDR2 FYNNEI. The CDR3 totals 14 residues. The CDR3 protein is CASTLNLQGTEAFF. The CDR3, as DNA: TGTGCCAGCACCCTCAACCTTCAGGGGACGGAAGCTTTCTTT.

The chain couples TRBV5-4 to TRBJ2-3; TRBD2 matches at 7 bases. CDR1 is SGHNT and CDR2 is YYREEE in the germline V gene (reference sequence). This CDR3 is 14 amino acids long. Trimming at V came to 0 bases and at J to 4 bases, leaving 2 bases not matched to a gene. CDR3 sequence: CASSLGRESDTQYF. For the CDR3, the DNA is TGTGCCAGCAGCTTGGGGCGGGAGTCAGATACGCAGTATTTT.

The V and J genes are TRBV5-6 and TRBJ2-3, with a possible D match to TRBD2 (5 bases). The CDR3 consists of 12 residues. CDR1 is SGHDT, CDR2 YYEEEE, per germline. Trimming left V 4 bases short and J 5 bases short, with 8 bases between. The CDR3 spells CASSLRGDTQYF. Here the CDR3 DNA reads TGTGCCAGCAGCCTCCGGGGAGATACGCAGTATTTT.

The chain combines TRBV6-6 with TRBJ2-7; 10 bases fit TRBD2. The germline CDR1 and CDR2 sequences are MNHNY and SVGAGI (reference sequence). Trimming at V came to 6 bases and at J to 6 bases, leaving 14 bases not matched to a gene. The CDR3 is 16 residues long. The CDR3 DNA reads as TGTGCCAGCAGACCCACATTTCTAGCGGGAGAGGGCGAGCAGTACTTC. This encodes CASRPTFLAGEGEQYF.

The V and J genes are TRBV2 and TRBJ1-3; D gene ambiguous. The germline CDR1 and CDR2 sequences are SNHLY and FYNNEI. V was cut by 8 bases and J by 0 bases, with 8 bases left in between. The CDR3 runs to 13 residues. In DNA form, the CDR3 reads TGTGCCAGCGGGCTATCCTCTGGAAACACCATATATTTT. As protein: CASGLSSGNTIYF. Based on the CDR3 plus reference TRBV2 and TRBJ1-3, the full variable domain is EPEVTQTPSHQVTQMGQEVILRCVPISNHLYFYWYRQILGQKVEFLVSFYNNEISEKSEIFDDQFSVERPDGSNFTLKIRSTKLEDSAMYFCASGLSSGNTIYFGEGSWLTVV.

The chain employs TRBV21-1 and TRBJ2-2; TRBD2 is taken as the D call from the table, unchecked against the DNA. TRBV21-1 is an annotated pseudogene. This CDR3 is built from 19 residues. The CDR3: CASSTGTSGGHTNTGELFF. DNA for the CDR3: TGTGCCAGCAGCACAGGGACTAGCGGGGGTCACACGAACACCGGGGAGCTGTTTTTT.

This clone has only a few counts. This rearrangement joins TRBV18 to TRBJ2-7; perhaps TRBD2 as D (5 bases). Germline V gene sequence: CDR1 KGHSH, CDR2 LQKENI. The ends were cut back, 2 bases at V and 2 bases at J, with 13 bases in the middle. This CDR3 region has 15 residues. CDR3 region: CASSPGSGRPYEQYF. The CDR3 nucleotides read TGTGCCAGCTCACCAGGCAGCGGCCGTCCCTACGAGCAGTACTTC.

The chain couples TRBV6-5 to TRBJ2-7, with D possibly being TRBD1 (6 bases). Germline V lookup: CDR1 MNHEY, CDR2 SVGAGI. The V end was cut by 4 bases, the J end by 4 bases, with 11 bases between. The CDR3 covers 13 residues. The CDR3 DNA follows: TGTGCCAGCAGTTCCGGGACAAAGTACGAGCAGTACTTC. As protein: CASSSGTKYEQYF.

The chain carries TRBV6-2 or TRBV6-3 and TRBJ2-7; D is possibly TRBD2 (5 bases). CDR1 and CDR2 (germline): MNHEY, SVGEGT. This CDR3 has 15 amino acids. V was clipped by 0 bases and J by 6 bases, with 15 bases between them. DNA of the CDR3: TGTGCCAGCAGTTACTCGATTAGAGGGCCGGGCGAGCAGTACTTC. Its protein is CASSYSIRGPGEQYF.

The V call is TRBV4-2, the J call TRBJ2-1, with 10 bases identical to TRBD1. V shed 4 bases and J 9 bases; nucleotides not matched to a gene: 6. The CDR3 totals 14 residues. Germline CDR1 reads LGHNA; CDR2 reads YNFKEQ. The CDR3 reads CASSPGTGVTEQFF. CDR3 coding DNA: TGTGCCAGCAGCCCCGGGACAGGGGTCACTGAGCAGTTCTTC.

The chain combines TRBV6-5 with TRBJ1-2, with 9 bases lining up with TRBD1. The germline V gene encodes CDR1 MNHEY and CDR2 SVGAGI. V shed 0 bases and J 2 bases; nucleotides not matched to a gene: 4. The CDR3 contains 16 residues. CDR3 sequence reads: CASSYSRDRENYGYTF. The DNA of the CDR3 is TGTGCCAGCAGTTACTCGAGGGACAGGGAAAACTATGGCTACACCTTC.

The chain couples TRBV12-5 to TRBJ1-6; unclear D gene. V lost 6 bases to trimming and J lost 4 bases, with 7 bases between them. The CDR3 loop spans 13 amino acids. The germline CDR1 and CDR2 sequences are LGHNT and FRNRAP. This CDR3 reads CASGYTYNSPLHF. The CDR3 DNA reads TGTGCTAGTGGCTATACTTATAATTCACCCCTCCACTTT.